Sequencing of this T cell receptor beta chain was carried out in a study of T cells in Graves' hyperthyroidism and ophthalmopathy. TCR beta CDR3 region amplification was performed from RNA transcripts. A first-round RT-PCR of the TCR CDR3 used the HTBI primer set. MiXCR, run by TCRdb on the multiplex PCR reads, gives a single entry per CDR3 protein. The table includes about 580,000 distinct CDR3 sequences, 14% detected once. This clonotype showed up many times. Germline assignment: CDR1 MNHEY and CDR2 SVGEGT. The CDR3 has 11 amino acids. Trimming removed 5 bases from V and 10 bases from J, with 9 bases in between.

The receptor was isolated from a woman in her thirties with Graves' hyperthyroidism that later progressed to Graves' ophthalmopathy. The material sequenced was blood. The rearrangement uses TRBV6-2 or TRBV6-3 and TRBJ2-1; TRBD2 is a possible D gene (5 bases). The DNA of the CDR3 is TGTGCCAGCAGTCTAGCTTTCGAGCAGTTCTTC. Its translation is CASSLAFEQFF.